One and the same sample provided the 7 T cell receptor beta chains below, sequenced in a study of shared clonotypes between healthy human individuals. Clones were sequenced by immunoSEQ multiplex PCR, and TCRdb holds only the in-frame ones, with some missing. The sample lists millions of clones, about 92% occurring once. Sequenced: naive CD4+ T cells sorted from blood. Stated subset: CD45RA+ positively selected. Source of these receptors: a man between 18 and 35 years old in good health.

The chain couples TRBV4-3 to TRBJ1-1; TRBD1 agrees at 7 bases. The CDR3 has 14 residues. V lost 5 bases and J lost 0; bases outside the gene matches: 3. Germline V gene data show CDR1 as LGHNA and CDR2 as YSLEER. The CDR3 DNA reads TGCGCCAGCAGCGAGGGACAGCTGAACACTGAAGCTTTCTTT. This gives the protein CASSEGQLNTEAFF.

This chain uses TRBV28 with TRBJ2-1, with a weak D call TRBD2 (7 bases). In germline, CDR1 is MDHEN, CDR2 SYDVKM. V was pared by 7 bases and J by 7 bases, with 20 bases between. The CDR3 totals 15 residues. The CDR3 DNA reads as TGTGCCAGCACTACCTTGGGGGGGGCGTGGAATGAGCAGTTCTTC. Its protein product is CASTTLGGAWNEQFF.

The V call is TRBV7-9, the J call TRBJ1-4, with D uncertain. V lost 3 bases and J 3 bases, leaving 5 bases between the germline ends. Germline lookup yields CDR1 SEHNR and CDR2 FQNEAQ (reference sequence). This CDR3 spans 13 amino acids. CDR3 residues: CASSFSANEKLFF. The CDR3, as DNA: TGTGCCAGCAGCTTTTCTGCTAATGAAAAACTGTTTTTT.

This chain links TRBV7-3 with TRBJ2-2, with unresolved D. The CDR3 covers 12 residues. V lost 6 bases, J lost 6 bases, and 8 bases lay in between. Germline V gene data show CDR1 as SGHTA and CDR2 as FQGTGA. The CDR3 coding sequence is TGTGCCAGCAGTACATCCTCCGGGGAGCTGTTTTTT. It translates to CASSTSSGELFF.

A word on this clone: Other DNA sequences in this sample translate to the same CDR3. This chain joins TRBV5-1 and TRBJ1-5; D remains unclear. The CDR3 is made up of 15 amino acids. CDR1 SGHRS and CDR2 YFSETQ come from the germline V gene. The V end lost 0 bases, the J end lost 1 base, and 8 bases lay between the germline ends. This CDR3 is CASSLEGVSNQPQHF. CDR3 DNA sequence: TGCGCCAGCAGCTTGGAAGGCGTAAGCAATCAGCCCCAGCATTTT.

The J gene is TRBJ2-2, the V gene TRBV18; 11 bases are shared with TRBD2. V was clipped by 5 bases and J by 13 bases; unmatched bases: 21. Germline lookup yields CDR1 KGHSH and CDR2 LQKENI. CDR3 length: 18 amino acids. The CDR3 loop is CASSRETSGTLSMRTLFF. CDR3 DNA: TGTGCCAGCTCAAGGGAGACTAGCGGGACCCTCTCGATGCGGACGCTGTTTTTT.

For this clone: The same CDR3 arises from other DNA sequences in this sample as well. The chain links TRBV30 to TRBJ1-1; the D is unclear. CDR1 GTSNPN and CDR2 SVGIG come from the germline V gene (reference sequence). V dropped 3 bases and J dropped 3 bases, with 5 bases sitting between them. This CDR3 has 11 amino acids. CDR3 residues: CAWSQDTEAFF. The DNA for the CDR3 is TGTGCCTGGAGCCAAGACACTGAAGCTTTCTTT.